The source of this T cell receptor beta chain is a study of OX40 agonist ivuxolimab in advanced cancers. Study details: One hepatocellular carcinoma and a couple of cutaneous melanoma patients partially responded.

Assay: immunoSEQ multiplex PCR; the TCRdb copy retains only in-frame clones and omits some. The sample contains 67,000 or so clones, around 89% of which appear only once. Enrollment shut out patients with autoimmune disease history or systemic immunosuppression. Trimming removed 1 base at V and 2 bases at J, with 9 bases between. Germline CDR1 and CDR2: SGHRS and YFSETQ. The CDR3 totals 14 residues. This rearrangement joins TRBV5-1 to TRBJ1-1; TRBD1 might be the D (6 bases). This receptor was taken from an adult with an advanced solid tumor such as melanoma, head and neck, liver or kidney cancer. The sample in question was CD4+ or CD8+ T cells sorted from blood, obtained in a trial of the OX40 agonist ivuxolimab. CDR3 coding DNA: TGCGCCAGCAGCTTGATAGGGGGTAACACTGAAGCTTTCTTT. Its protein product is CASSLIGGNTEAFF.